What follows are 2 T cell receptor beta chains derived from one specimen sequenced in a study of blood T cells in healthy people across ages. PCR was performed a second time for roughly 7 to 11 cycles using a sample-barcoded 5' primer and a J-beta primer mix. In TCRdb, the 5' RACE reads were re-called with MiXCR into one record per CDR3 protein. The sample lists approximately 760,000 distinct CDR3 sequences; more than 20% were seen once. These data also formed part of another study, on T cells of mothers and their children.

The specimen was blood. All receptors derive from a boy aged 10-17 years in good health.

This clonotype was seen a few times. The rearrangement uses TRBV11-1 and TRBJ2-5, with TRBD1 as a possible D gene (6 bases). V was shortened by 0 bases and J by 1 base, with 24 bases between the two germline ends. Germline V gene data show CDR1 as SGHAT and CDR2 as FQDESV (reference sequence). The CDR3 is made up of 20 amino acids. CDR3 in DNA: TGTGCCAGCAGCTTAGCCCCCTGGGGTCGACAGGCGACGAGCCAAGAGACCCAGTACTTC. Protein: CASSLAPWGRQATSQETQYF.

A few counts support this clonotype. This sequence joins TRBV19 and TRBJ1-6; tentative D call: TRBD1 (6 bases). V lost 4 bases and J lost 7, with 14 bases in between. The germline CDR1 and CDR2 sequences are LNHDA and SQIVND (reference sequence). The CDR3 consists of 15 residues. The chain's CDR3 is CASSRGGGSNSPLHF. CDR3 nucleotide sequence: TGTGCCAGTAGTAGAGGGGGAGGGAGCAATTCACCCCTCCACTTT. Full variable domain (missing parts from reference TRBV19 and TRBJ1-6): DGGITQSPKYLFRKEGQNVTLSCEQNLNHDAMYWYRQDPGQGLRLIYYSQIVNDFQKGDIAEGYSVSREKKESFPLTVTSAQKNPTAFYLCASSRGGGSNSPLHFGNGTRLTVT.